A selection of T cell receptor beta chains follows, all from one sample in a study of T cell responses to AZD1222 COVID-19 vaccine. The assay was immunoSEQ multiplex PCR, and TCRdb's table has in-frame clones only and misses some. This table holds fewer than 200,000 clones, almost 90% found once. The sequenced sample was peripheral blood, obtained on day 0 of AZD1222 vaccination. These receptors were taken from an adult in good health. Each CDR3 is given with its conserved first and last residue. Each record gives: J gene, CDR3 length, V gene, clone size, D gene, CDR3 DNA, CDR3 protein. A D gene is named only where the DNA matches it firmly. Clone sizes are given selectively: once, few, many, or a class where the clone is expanded.

>TRBJ2-5|14|TRBV5-4|NA|NA
TGTGCCAGCAGCTTGGGGTCAGAAAAAGAGACCCAGTACTTC
CASSLGSEKETQYF
>TRBJ2-7|14|TRBV25-1|NA|NA
TGTGCCAGCAGTGAAGAGGGACTGGCTAATGAGCAGTACTTC
CASSEEGLANEQYF
>TRBJ2-1|15|TRBV4-1|NA|NA
TGCGCCAGCAGCCAAGATAGGGGTAGCAACAATGAGCAGTTCTTC
CASSQDRGSNNEQFF
>TRBJ1-6|14|TRBV19|NA|NA
TGTGCCAGTACCCCACAGGGTCCCAATTCACCCCTCCACTTT
CASTPQGPNSPLHF
>TRBJ1-3|14|TRBV29-1|NA|NA
TGCAGCGTTGAAGTTGGAGTCTCTGGAAACACCATATATTTT
CSVEVGVSGNTIYF
>TRBJ1-2|14|TRBV18|once|NA
TGTGCCAGCTCACCACGGGAAGGCAACTATGGCTACACCTTC
CASSPREGNYGYTF
>TRBJ1-5|17|TRBV15|once|NA
TGTGCCACCAGCAGAGAGGGGCCAGGGAATAGCAATCAGCCCCAGCATTTT
CATSREGPGNSNQPQHF
>TRBJ2-5|14|TRBV5-1|NA|NA
TGCGCCAGCAGCTTGTCCCTAGGGGGAGAGACCCAGTACTTC
CASSLSLGGETQYF
>TRBJ1-5|16|TRBV19|NA|TRBD1
TGTGCCAGTAGTATCGCCGGGACAGGGGGCGGACAGCCCCAGCATTTT
CASSIAGTGGGQPQHF
>TRBJ1-4|13|TRBV7-2|NA|NA
TGTGCCAGCAGCCCATCCGGGAATGAAAAACTGTTTTTT
CASSPSGNEKLFF
>TRBJ2-5|17|TRBV7-7|NA|TRBD1
TGTGCTAGCAGCTTAGAAGGTTATTCAGGGGGCTGGGAGACCCAGTACTTC
CASSLEGYSGGWETQYF
>TRBJ2-3|15|TRBV4-1|NA|NA
TGCGCCAGCAGCCAAAAACCGGGCGCCCCCGATACGCAGTATTTT
CASSQKPGAPDTQYF
>TRBJ2-7|15|TRBV27|once|TRBD2
TGTGCCAGCAGTTTTGGTAGCGGGAGCACCTACGAGCAGTACTTC
CASSFGSGSTYEQYF
>TRBJ2-1|15|TRBV6-5|NA|TRBD2
TGTGCCAGCAGACCCCCTTTGGGAAGGGAGGGTGAGCAGTTCTTC
CASRPPLGREGEQFF
>TRBJ1-1|15|TRBV7-9|NA|NA
TGTGCCAGCAGTTTTACGTCGGGGGCCGACACTGAAGCTTTCTTT
CASSFTSGADTEAFF
>TRBJ2-1|15|TRBV9|NA|TRBD2
TGTGCCAGCAGCGTAGAAGGACTAGCGGGCGATGAGCAGTTCTTC
CASSVEGLAGDEQFF
>TRBJ1-5|15|TRBV15|few|NA
TGTGCCACCAGCAAGGAGTCAGGGATCAATCAGCCCCAGCATTTT
CATSKESGINQPQHF
>TRBJ2-1|15|TRBV15|few|TRBD2
TGTGCCACCAGCACTTCAGCGGGAGATTACAATGAGCAGTTCTTC
CATSTSAGDYNEQFF
>TRBJ1-1|13|TRBV3-1/TRBV3-2|NA|NA
TGTGCCAGCAGCGGCGAGGTCAAGGCTGAAGCTTTCTTT
CASSGEVKAEAFF
>TRBJ2-5|15|TRBV18|NA|NA
TGTGCCAGCACACCAAGCGTTGGGGCGGCAGAGACCCAGTACTTC
CASTPSVGAAETQYF
>TRBJ2-7|15|TRBV2|NA|NA
TGTGCCAGCAGTGAGGGGACTGGCCTCCTCAGCGAGCAGTACTTC
CASSEGTGLLSEQYF
>TRBJ1-5|14|TRBV16|NA|NA
TGTGCCAGCAGCCAATCAGGGGTCAATCAGCCCCAGCATTTT
CASSQSGVNQPQHF
>TRBJ2-5|16|TRBV24-1|once|NA
TGTGCCACCAGTGAGGGAAACAGTGCATGGGGGGAGACCCAGTACTTC
CATSEGNSAWGETQYF
>TRBJ1-6|11|TRBV6-1|NA|NA
TGTGCCAGCAGTGAAAGAGAACTCCTCCACTTT
CASSERELLHF
>TRBJ2-7|15|TRBV10-1|NA|NA
TGCGCCAGCAGTGAGTTGGCGGGTCCTTCCTACGAGCAGTACTTC
CASSELAGPSYEQYF
>TRBJ2-1|14|TRBV19|NA|TRBD2
TGTGCCAGTAGTAAGGGACTAGCGGGATGGGAGCAGTTCTTC
CASSKGLAGWEQFF
>TRBJ2-4|20|TRBV19|NA|TRBD1
TGTGCCAGTAGCACCCGTGCCCGAGGGACAGGGGGCGAATCCAAAAACATTCAGTACTTC
CASSTRARGTGGESKNIQYF
>TRBJ2-1|18|TRBV27|NA|TRBD2
TGTGCCAGCAGTCAACAGGGACTAGCGGGAGTCATCTCGGGTGAGCAGTTCTTC
CASSQQGLAGVISGEQFF
>TRBJ2-1|16|TRBV27|NA|TRBD2
TGTGCCAGCAGCTCCCGGGGGGGAGAAGGCTACAATGAGCAGTTCTTC
CASSSRGGEGYNEQFF
>TRBJ2-3|16|TRBV7-8|NA|NA
TGTGCCAGCAGCCCCAAGCGGGTACTTAGCACAGATACGCAGTATTTT
CASSPKRVLSTDTQYF
>TRBJ1-2|13|TRBV3-1/TRBV3-2|NA|NA
TGTGCCAGCAGCGACCGCCCCGGGTATGGCTACACCTTC
CASSDRPGYGYTF
>TRBJ1-2|12|TRBV5-5|NA|NA
TGTGCCAGCAGCTTTACCGGAGAAGGCTACACCTTC
CASSFTGEGYTF
>TRBJ1-5|13|TRBV11-2|NA|NA
TGTGCCAGCAGTTGGGCCAGCAATCAGCCCCAGCATTTT
CASSWASNQPQHF
>TRBJ2-2|15|TRBV11-2|NA|NA
TGTGCCAGCAGCTCCCGACAGGACAACACCGGGGAGCTGTTTTTT
CASSSRQDNTGELFF
>TRBJ2-1|15|TRBV5-1|NA|TRBD1
TGCGCCAGCAGCTTGGTCCAGGGGGCTTCGGATGAGCAGTTCTTC
CASSLVQGASDEQFF
>TRBJ1-5|19|TRBV7-2|NA|NA
TGTGCCAGCAGCTTACGGTCAGGGGAATTAGAAGGCCACAATCAGCCCCAGCATTTT
CASSLRSGELEGHNQPQHF
>TRBJ1-2|14|TRBV2|NA|NA
TGTGCCAGCAGTGAATTGAACAGGATCGATGGCTACACCTTC
CASSELNRIDGYTF
>TRBJ1-4|17|TRBV9|NA|NA
TGTGCCAGCAGCGTCTTAGGGGGACAATGGCTCGGAGAAAAACTGTTTTTT
CASSVLGGQWLGEKLFF
>TRBJ2-2|15|TRBV7-7|NA|TRBD2
TGTGCTAGCAGCCCCGGACTAGCAGGCACCGGGGAGCTGTTTTTT
CASSPGLAGTGELFF
>TRBJ2-1|15|TRBV11-2|NA|TRBD2
TGTGCCAGCAGCTTAGAGCCTAGCGGGTCCGCTGAGCAGTTCTTC
CASSLEPSGSAEQFF
>TRBJ2-2|14|TRBV2|NA|NA
TGTGCCAGCGGAGAGCAGGGCTACACCGGGGAGCTGTTTTTT
CASGEQGYTGELFF
>TRBJ1-5|15|TRBV27|NA|TRBD1
TGTGCCAGCAGTGCCCCCGGGACAGGGGATCAGCCCCAGCATTTT
CASSAPGTGDQPQHF
>TRBJ1-2|13|TRBV18|NA|NA
TGTGCCAGCTCACCACGGGGCAGGGAAGGCTACACCTTC
CASSPRGREGYTF
>TRBJ2-5|16|TRBV5-5|NA|NA
TGTGCCAGCAGCTTACGCCCAGACTATCCCGCCGAGACCCAGTACTTC
CASSLRPDYPAETQYF
>TRBJ2-3|16|TRBV9|NA|NA
TGTGCCAGCAGCGTAGCGACGGCTACCTGGGGTGATACGCAGTATTTT
CASSVATATWGDTQYF
>TRBJ1-2|15|TRBV5-5|few|NA
TGTGCCAGCAGCTTGGAGCCAGGGAGGTACGGGGGCTACACCTTC
CASSLEPGRYGGYTF
>TRBJ2-1|16|TRBV7-8|NA|TRBD2
TGTGCCAGCAGCCGGGGACTAGGACCTGGATGGAATGAGCAGTTCTTC
CASSRGLGPGWNEQFF
>TRBJ2-7|14|TRBV5-1|NA|TRBD1
TGCGCCAGCACTAGATCGGGACAGGGCCACGAGCAGTACTTC
CASTRSGQGHEQYF
>TRBJ1-2|11|TRBV28|NA|NA
TGTGCCAGCAGTCAGAACTATGGCTACACCTTC
CASSQNYGYTF
>TRBJ2-3|15|TRBV24-1|NA|TRBD2
TGTGCCACCGGACCTAGCGGGGGCCCGCCAGATACGCAGTATTTT
CATGPSGGPPDTQYF